The 19 T cell receptor beta chains in this list originate from one sample, sequenced in a study of blood T cell repertoires in COVID-19. The repertoire was sequenced with immunoSEQ multiplex PCR; TCRdb's copy has only in-frame clones and lacks some. The table has some 530,000 clones, around 85% seen once. Sequenced input: PBMCs or T cells enriched from blood (not recorded which). The receptor source for this set is a woman aged 60 to 75 who had recovered from COVID-19.

The V gene is TRBV2, the J gene TRBJ1-4; D perhaps matches TRBD1 (5 bases). The CDR3 runs 16 residues. V dropped 7 bases and J dropped 4 bases, with 19 bases sitting between them. Germline V CDR1 and CDR2: SNHLY, FYNNEI. The CDR3 spells CASTTHQQAINEKLFF. CDR3 nucleotides: TGTGCCAGCACCACTCATCAACAGGCCATTAATGAAAAACTGTTTTTT.

The gene calls are TRBV7-5 and TRBJ1-3; the tabulated D call, TRBD1, remains unverified against the DNA. TRBV7-5 is a known pseudogene. CDR3 length equals 17 residues. Here the CDR3 DNA reads TGTGCCAGGGTAGAGACAGGGGACCTGGTTTTAAGAAACACCATATATTTT. Amino acid sequence: CARVETGDLVLRNTIYF.

The gene calls are TRBV5-1 and TRBJ2-2, with D maybe TRBD2 (6 bases). This CDR3 region has 15 residues. Trimming took 3 bases from V and 4 from J, leaving 13 bases between them. The germline V gene has CDR1 SGHRS and CDR2 YFSETQ. In DNA, the CDR3 is TGCGCCAGCAGCTCGGCCCGGGGAGGCACCGGGGAGCTGTTTTTT. Encoded protein: CASSSARGGTGELFF. The whole variable domain, filled in from reference TRBV5-1 and TRBJ2-2, reads KAGVTQTPRYLIKTRGQQVTLSCSPISGHRSVSWYQQTPGQGLQFLFEYFSETQRNKGNFPGRFSGRQFSNSRSEMNVSTLELGDSALYLCASSSARGGTGELFFGEGSRLTVL.

The chain has TRBV9 and TRBJ2-1, with 7 bases aligning to TRBD2. J was trimmed by 0 bases and V by 4 bases; bases with no gene match: 7. The CDR3 has 16 amino acids. Germline CDR1 is SGDLS and CDR2 is YYNGEE. CDR3 protein: CASSPRGGSSYNEQFF. In DNA form, the CDR3 reads TGTGCCAGCAGCCCCCGGGGAGGGAGCTCCTACAATGAGCAGTTCTTC.

The rearrangement links TRBV5-8 to TRBJ2-7; D is ambiguous. Germline V gives CDR1 SGHTS, CDR2 YDEGEE. The CDR3 is 13 residues long. Trimming took 0 bases from V and 2 from J, leaving 6 bases between them. CDR3 sequence reads: CASSLGPAYEQYV. In nucleotides, the CDR3 is TGTGCCAGCAGCTTGGGGCCAGCCTACGAGCAGTACGTC.

V and J are TRBV24-1 and TRBJ2-7; 16 bases agree with TRBD2. The V segment lost 4 bases and the J segment 5 bases; nucleotides outside the gene matches: 16. The CDR3 consists of 20 residues. The germline CDR1 and CDR2 sequences are KGHDR and SFDVKD. The CDR3 spells CATSDPSAGTSGGARDEQYF. The CDR3 nucleotides read TGTGCCACCAGTGACCCCTCCGCCGGGACTAGCGGGGGGGCCCGGGACGAGCAGTACTTC.

The CDR3 region is CASSRSQGLNTEAFF. CDR3 DNA sequence: TGCGCCAGCAGCCGAAGTCAGGGGTTGAACACTGAAGCTTTCTTT. This chain uses TRBV4-1 with TRBJ1-1, with D tentatively TRBD1 (6 bases). V lost 4 bases and J lost 0, with 12 bases in between. The CDR3 has 15 amino acids. The germline CDR1 and CDR2 sequences are MGHRA and YSYEKL.

This clone was counted ten times or more. J is TRBJ2-5 and V is TRBV5-4, with TRBD2 identical over 9 bases. CDR1 is SGHNT and CDR2 is YYREEE in the germline V gene (reference sequence). The CDR3 sequence is 17 residues long. Trimming removed 0 bases from V and 5 bases from J; junction bases left unmatched: 11. CDR3 DNA: TGTGCCAGCAGCTTGGCCGGTAGCGGGGGCCATGGGGAGACCCAGTACTTC. Protein product: CASSLAGSGGHGETQYF.

The chain combines TRBV7-9 with TRBJ2-7, with 11 bases that match TRBD2. V lost 4 bases, J lost 3 bases, and 2 bases stayed unmatched. The CDR3 is 14 amino acids. Germline lookup yields CDR1 SEHNR and CDR2 FQNEAQ (reference sequence). The CDR3 loop reads CASSSGLAGYEQYF. In DNA, the CDR3 is TGTGCCAGCAGCTCCGGACTAGCGGGCTACGAGCAGTACTTC.

This chain links TRBV30 with TRBJ1-2; no firm D call. Germline CDR1 reads GTSNPN; CDR2 reads SVGIG (reference sequence). This CDR3 is built from 11 residues. The V and J ends lost 7 bases and 4 bases respectively, with 10 bases between them. CDR3 region: CAFSRFYGYTF. The DNA of the CDR3 is TGTGCCTTCTCCAGGTTCTATGGCTACACCTTC.

The CDR3 reads CASLEQGRTDTQYF. The CDR3 DNA follows: TGTGCCAGCCTAGAACAGGGGAGGACAGATACGCAGTATTTT. V usage is TRBV6-5 and J usage is TRBJ2-3; TRBD1 is a possible D gene (7 bases). The CDR3 contains 14 residues. Per the germline V gene, CDR1 is MNHEY and CDR2 is SVGAGI. The germline V and J ends were trimmed by 8 bases and 3 bases, with 15 bases remaining between them.

The V and J genes are TRBV10-3 and TRBJ1-2, with D maybe TRBD1 (6 bases). V shed 0 bases and J shed 2 bases, with 10 bases lying between them. CDR3 length: 15 amino acids. The germline gives CDR1 ENHRY, CDR2 SYGVKD. CDR3 DNA sequence: TGTGCCATCAGTGAGTCCTCCACAGGGAACTATGGCTACACCTTC. This gives the protein CAISESSTGNYGYTF.

The rearrangement links TRBV7-2 to TRBJ1-5, with TRBD1 matching over 8 bases. CDR1 is SGHTA and CDR2 is FQGNSA in the germline V gene. The CDR3 loop spans 17 amino acids. V shed 1 base and J 2 bases; nucleotides not matched to a gene: 7. CDR3 bases: TGTGCCAGCAGCTTAGGGACAGGGTTCGGGGGCAATCAGCCCCAGCATTTT. Protein: CASSLGTGFGGNQPQHF.

The chain employs TRBV7-2 and TRBJ1-1; 7 bases fit TRBD1. The CDR3 consists of 15 residues. The germline V gene encodes CDR1 SGHTA and CDR2 FQGNSA. Trimming at V came to 5 bases and at J to 5 bases, leaving 11 bases not matched to a gene. The CDR3 DNA reads as TGTGCCAGCAGCGCACAGACAGGGATTAGGACTGAAGCTTTCTTT. This translates into CASSAQTGIRTEAFF.

V is TRBV27 and J is TRBJ1-3; D is ambiguous. V was shortened by 3 bases and J by 0 bases, with 12 bases between the two germline ends. Germline CDR1 and CDR2: MNHEY and SMNVEV (reference sequence). The CDR3 spans 16 residues. CDR3 nucleotide sequence: TGTGCCAGCAGTTTTAAATGGGCGGGCTCTGGAAACACCATATATTTT. Translating gives CASSFKWAGSGNTIYF.

This clone has only one observation. This rearrangement joins TRBV5-4 to TRBJ1-6, with D tentatively TRBD1 (6 bases). The CDR3 totals 14 residues. Germline assignment: CDR1 SGHNT and CDR2 YYREEE (reference sequence). Deletions cut 3 bases from V and 8 bases from J, with 12 bases between. CDR3 protein: CASSWPAGDSPLHF. CDR3 coding DNA: TGTGCCAGCAGCTGGCCGGCAGGGGATTCACCCCTCCACTTT.

The gene calls are TRBV7-2 and TRBJ2-5; D unclear. Per germline, CDR1 SGHTA and CDR2 FQGNSA. The CDR3 has 15 residues. The germline V and J ends were trimmed by 5 bases and 5 bases, with 18 bases remaining between them. This chain's CDR3 is CASSHGSLTPETQYF. The CDR3 bases are TGTGCCAGCAGCCACGGGTCCCTCACCCCGGAGACCCAGTACTTC.

The V and J genes are TRBV28 and TRBJ2-3; D might be TRBD1 (7 bases). The CDR3 covers 18 residues. Germline CDR1 and CDR2: MDHEN and SYDVKM. Trimming stripped 2 bases from V and 4 bases from J, with 22 bases between. The CDR3 DNA reads as TGTGCCAGCAGTTTAAACCCAGGCAGGGGGGACAAAGCAGATACGCAGTATTTT. It specifies CASSLNPGRGDKADTQYF.

The gene calls are TRBV24-1 and TRBJ2-3, with 9 bases aligning to TRBD1. Germline CDR1 KGHDR, CDR2 SFDVKD. The CDR3 runs 17 residues. Trimming cost V 2 bases and J 2 bases; bases outside gene matches: 7. The CDR3 spells CATSDSPGTGNTDTQYF. The DNA of the CDR3 is TGTGCCACCAGTGATTCGCCCGGGACAGGGAACACAGATACGCAGTATTTT.